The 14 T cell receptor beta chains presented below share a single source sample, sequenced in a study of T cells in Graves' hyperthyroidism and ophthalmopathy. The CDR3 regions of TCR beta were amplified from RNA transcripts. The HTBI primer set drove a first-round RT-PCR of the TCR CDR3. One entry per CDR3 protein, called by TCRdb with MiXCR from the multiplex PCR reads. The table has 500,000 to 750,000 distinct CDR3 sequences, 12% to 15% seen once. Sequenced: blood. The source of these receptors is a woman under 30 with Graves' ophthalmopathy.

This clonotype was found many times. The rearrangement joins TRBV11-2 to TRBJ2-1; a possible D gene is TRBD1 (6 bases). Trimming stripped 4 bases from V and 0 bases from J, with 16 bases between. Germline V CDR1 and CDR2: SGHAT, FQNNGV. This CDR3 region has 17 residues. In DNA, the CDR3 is TGTGCCAGCAGCTCGGTGACAGGCCTAAGCTCCTACAATGAGCAGTTCTTC. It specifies CASSSVTGLSSYNEQFF.

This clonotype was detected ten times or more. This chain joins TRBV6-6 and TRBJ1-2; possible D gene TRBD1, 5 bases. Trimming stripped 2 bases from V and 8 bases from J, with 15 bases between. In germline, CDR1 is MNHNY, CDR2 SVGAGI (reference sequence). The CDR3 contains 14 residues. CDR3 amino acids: CASSYQGGSRGYTF. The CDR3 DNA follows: TGTGCCAGCAGTTACCAGGGCGGCTCAAGGGGCTACACCTTC.

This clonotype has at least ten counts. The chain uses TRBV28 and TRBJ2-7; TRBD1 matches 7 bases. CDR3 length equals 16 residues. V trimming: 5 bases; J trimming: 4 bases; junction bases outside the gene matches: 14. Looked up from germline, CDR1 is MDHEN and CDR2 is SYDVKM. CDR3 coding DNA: TGTGCCAGCAGTACCCTCAATGGGGCAGGGGGTTACGAGCAGTACTTC. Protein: CASSTLNGAGGYEQYF.

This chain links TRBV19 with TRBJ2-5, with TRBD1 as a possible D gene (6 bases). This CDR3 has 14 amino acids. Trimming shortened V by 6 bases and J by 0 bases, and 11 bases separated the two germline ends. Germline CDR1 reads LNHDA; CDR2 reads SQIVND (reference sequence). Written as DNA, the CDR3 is TGTGCCAGTAGCCTAAACAGGGACCAAGAGACCCAGTACTTC. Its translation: CASSLNRDQETQYF. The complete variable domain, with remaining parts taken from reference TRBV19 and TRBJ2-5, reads DGGITQSPKYLFRKEGQNVTLSCEQNLNHDAMYWYRQDPGQGLRLIYYSQIVNDFQKGDIAEGYSVSREKKESFPLTVTSAQKNPTAFYLCASSLNRDQETQYFGPGTRLLVL.

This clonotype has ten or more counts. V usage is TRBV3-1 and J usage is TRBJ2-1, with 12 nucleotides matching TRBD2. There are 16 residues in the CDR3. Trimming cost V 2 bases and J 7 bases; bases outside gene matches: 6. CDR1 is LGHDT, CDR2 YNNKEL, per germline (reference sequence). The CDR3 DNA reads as TGTGCCAGCAGCCAACGGACTAGCGGGGACGGAAATGAGCAGTTCTTC. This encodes CASSQRTSGDGNEQFF.

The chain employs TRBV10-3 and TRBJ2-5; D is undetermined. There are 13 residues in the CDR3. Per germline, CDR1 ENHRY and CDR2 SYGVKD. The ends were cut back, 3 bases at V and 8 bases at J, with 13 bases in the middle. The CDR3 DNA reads TGTGCCATCAGTGACGGGTTGGCGGATACCCAGTACTTC. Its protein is CAISDGLADTQYF.

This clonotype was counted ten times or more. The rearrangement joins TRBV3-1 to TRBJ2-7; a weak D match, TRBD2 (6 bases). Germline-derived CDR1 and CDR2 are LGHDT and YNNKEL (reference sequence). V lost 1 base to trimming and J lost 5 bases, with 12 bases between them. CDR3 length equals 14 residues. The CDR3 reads CASSQAREFHEQYF. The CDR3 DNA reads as TGTGCCAGCAGCCAAGCACGGGAGTTCCACGAGCAGTACTTC.

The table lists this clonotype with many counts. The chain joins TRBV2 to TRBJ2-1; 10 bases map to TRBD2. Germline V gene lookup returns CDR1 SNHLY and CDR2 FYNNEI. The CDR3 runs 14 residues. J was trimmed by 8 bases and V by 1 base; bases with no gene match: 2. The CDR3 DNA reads TGTGCCAGCAGTGAAGGACTAGCGGGCGATGAGCAGTTCTTC. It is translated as CASSEGLAGDEQFF.

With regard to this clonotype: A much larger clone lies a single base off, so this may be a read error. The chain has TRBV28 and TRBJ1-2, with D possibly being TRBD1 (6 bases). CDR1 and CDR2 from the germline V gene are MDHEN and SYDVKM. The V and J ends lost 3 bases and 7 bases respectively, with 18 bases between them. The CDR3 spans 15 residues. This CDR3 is CASSLPSLGGGGYTF. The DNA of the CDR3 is TGTGCCAGCAGTTTGCCCTCCCTCGGGGGCGGTGGCTACACCTTC.

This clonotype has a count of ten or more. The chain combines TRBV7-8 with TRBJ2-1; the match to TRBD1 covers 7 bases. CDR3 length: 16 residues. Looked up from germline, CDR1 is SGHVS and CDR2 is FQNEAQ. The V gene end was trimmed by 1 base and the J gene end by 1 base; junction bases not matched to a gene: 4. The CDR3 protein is CASSLEWTGSYNEQFF. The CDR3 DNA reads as TGTGCCAGCAGCTTAGAGTGGACAGGTTCCTACAATGAGCAGTTCTTC. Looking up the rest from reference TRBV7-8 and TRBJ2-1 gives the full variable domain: GAGVSQSPRYKVAKRGQDVALRCDPISGHVSLFWYQQALGQGPEFLTYFQNEAQLDKSGLPSDRFFAERPEGSVSTLKIQRTQQEDSAVYLCASSLEWTGSYNEQFFGPGTRLTVL.

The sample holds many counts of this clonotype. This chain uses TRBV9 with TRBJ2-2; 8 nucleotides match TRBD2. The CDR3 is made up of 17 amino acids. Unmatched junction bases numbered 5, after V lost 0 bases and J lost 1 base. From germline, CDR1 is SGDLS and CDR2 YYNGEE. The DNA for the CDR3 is TGTGCCAGCAGCGTAGCGGCGGGGGGCCAGAACACCGGGGAGCTGTTTTTT. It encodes CASSVAAGGQNTGELFF.

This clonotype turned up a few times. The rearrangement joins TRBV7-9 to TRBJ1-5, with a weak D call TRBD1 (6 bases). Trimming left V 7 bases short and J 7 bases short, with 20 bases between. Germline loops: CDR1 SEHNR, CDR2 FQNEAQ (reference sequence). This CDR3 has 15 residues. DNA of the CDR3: TGTGCCAGCACCAGAGGGGGGGGATCGGGGCAGCCCCAGCATTTT. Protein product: CASTRGGGSGQPQHF.

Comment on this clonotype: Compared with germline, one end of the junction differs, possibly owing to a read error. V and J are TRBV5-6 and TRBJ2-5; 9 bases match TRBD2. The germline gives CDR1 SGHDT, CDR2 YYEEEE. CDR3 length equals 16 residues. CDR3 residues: CASSPFLAGTQETQHF. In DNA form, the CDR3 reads TGTGCCAGCTCACCCTTCCTAGCGGGAACGCAAGAGACCCAGCACTTC.

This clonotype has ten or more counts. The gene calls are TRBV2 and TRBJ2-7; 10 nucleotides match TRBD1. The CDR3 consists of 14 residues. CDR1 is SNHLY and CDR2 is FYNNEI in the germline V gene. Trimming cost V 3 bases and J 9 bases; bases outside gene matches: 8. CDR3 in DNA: TGTGCCAGCAGTGATAGTAGACAGGGGGCCGGGCAGTACTTC. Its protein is CASSDSRQGAGQYF. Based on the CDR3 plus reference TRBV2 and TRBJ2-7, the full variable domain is EPEVTQTPSHQVTQMGQEVILRCVPISNHLYFYWYRQILGQKVEFLVSFYNNEISEKSEIFDDQFSVERPDGSNFTLKIRSTKLEDSAMYFCASSDSRQGAGQYFGPGTRLTVT.